Following are 4 T cell receptor beta chains from one sample sequenced in a study of shared clonotypes between healthy human individuals. Naive CD8 cells lacked CD45RO, underwent positive selection for CCR7 and left out terminally differentiated effector memory CD45RA+ cells. This table comes from immunoSEQ multiplex PCR, and its TCRdb copy is limited to in-frame clones, with some not included. The sample yields some 2 million clones, roughly 95% seen once. Sequenced material: naive CD8+ T cells sorted from blood. These receptors all come from a man aged 18 to 29 in good health.

The chain joins TRBV28 to TRBJ1-1; possibly TRBD1 for D (5 bases). Trimming removed 6 bases at V and 9 bases at J, with 20 bases between. CDR1 is MDHEN, CDR2 SYDVKM, per germline. CDR3 size: 14 residues. The CDR3, as DNA: TGTGCCAGCAGATCCAACCAGGGAAGGAGGAAAGCTTTCTTT. Translated, it gives CASRSNQGRRKAFF.

In DNA, the CDR3 is TGTGCCATCAGTGAGTCGGGGGATGGCTACACCTTC. It is translated as CAISESGDGYTF. The rearrangement uses TRBV10-3 and TRBJ1-2; weak D call: TRBD1 (5 bases). Germline V gene lookup returns CDR1 ENHRY and CDR2 SYGVKD. Trimming removed 0 bases at V and 6 bases at J, with 5 bases between. There are 12 residues in the CDR3.

The gene calls are TRBV5-1 and TRBJ2-1; D gene unclear. Between the trimmed V and J ends, which lost 4 bases and 5 bases, there was a span of 22 bases. The germline CDR1 and CDR2 sequences are SGHRS and YFSETQ. There are 17 residues in the CDR3. This CDR3 reads CASSPFFPKHEDNEQFF. CDR3 nucleotides: TGCGCCAGCAGCCCGTTCTTCCCTAAACACGAGGACAATGAGCAGTTCTTC.

The chain has TRBV7-9 and TRBJ2-3, with D maybe TRBD2 (7 bases). Trimming took 4 bases from V and 4 from J, leaving 18 bases between them. This CDR3 region has 16 residues. Germline values: CDR1 SEHNR, CDR2 FQNEAQ (reference sequence). The CDR3 here is CASSSSGGGSSDTQYF. CDR3 nucleotide sequence: TGTGCCAGCAGCTCTAGCGGAGGGGGGAGCTCAGATACGCAGTATTTT.